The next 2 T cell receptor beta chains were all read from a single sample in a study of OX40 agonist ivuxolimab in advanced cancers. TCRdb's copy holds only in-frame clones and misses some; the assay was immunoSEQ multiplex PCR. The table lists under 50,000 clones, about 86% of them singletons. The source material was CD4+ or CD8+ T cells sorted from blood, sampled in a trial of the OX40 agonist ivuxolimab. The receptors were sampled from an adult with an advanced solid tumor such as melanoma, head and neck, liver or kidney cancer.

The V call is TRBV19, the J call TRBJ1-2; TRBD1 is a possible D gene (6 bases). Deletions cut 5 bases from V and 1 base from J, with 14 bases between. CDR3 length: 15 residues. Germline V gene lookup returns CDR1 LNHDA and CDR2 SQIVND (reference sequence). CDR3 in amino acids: CASSRRTDLNYGYTF. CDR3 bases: TGTGCCAGTAGTCGTCGGACAGACCTTAACTATGGCTACACCTTC.

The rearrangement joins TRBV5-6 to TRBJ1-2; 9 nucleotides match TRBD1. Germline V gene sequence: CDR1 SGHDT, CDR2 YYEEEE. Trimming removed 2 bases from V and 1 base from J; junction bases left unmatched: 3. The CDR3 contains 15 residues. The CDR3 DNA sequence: TGTGCCAGCAGCTTCGGGGACAGGGTTAACTATGGCTACACCTTC. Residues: CASSFGDRVNYGYTF.